A selection of T cell receptor beta chains follows, all from one sample in a study of blood T cell repertoires in COVID-19. Assay: immunoSEQ multiplex PCR; the TCRdb copy retains only in-frame clones and omits some. Of over 200,000 clones in the sample, more than 65% were seen once. The source material was peripheral blood. The origin of the receptors is an elderly woman with acute or convalescent COVID-19. CDR3s leave out the opening cysteine and the closing phenylalanine or tryptophan. Each record gives: CDR3 protein, V gene, clone size, J gene. Clone size is stated in some rows and not others, as once, few, many or a class when expanded.

ASSESQGAVYGYT	TRBV6-1	NA	TRBJ1-2
ASSTSGGSNYEQY	TRBV28	NA	TRBJ2-7
ASSQDLQFTQPQH	TRBV3-1/TRBV3-2	few	TRBJ1-5
ASSWTGSNTEAF	TRBV13	NA	TRBJ1-1
ASSPSGRGEQY	TRBV18	few	TRBJ2-7
ASSRNRVPYNEQF	TRBV6-5	NA	TRBJ2-1
ASSLIEPRGAF	TRBV5-1	NA	TRBJ1-1
ASSIGGLQY	TRBV19	few	TRBJ2-7
ASGYRENTEAF	TRBV6-5	once	TRBJ1-1
ASSTTTGFDT	TRBV3-1/TRBV3-2	NA	TRBJ1-2
ASSRGLSLGFRQETQY	TRBV19	NA	TRBJ2-5
ASSRDTKAQETQY	TRBV5-4	NA	TRBJ2-5
ASSLRTDSNEKLF	TRBV5-1	NA	TRBJ1-4
ASSFSGAEQY	TRBV12-3/TRBV12-4	few	TRBJ2-7
ASSLAQDSVGETQY	TRBV5-1	NA	TRBJ2-5
ASSPTVQPGQGDTEAF	TRBV5-1	NA	TRBJ1-1
ASSLSGLLAGPNNEQF	TRBV27	NA	TRBJ2-1
ASREIGTGYEQY	TRBV10-2	NA	TRBJ2-7
ASSARGPLSYNEQF	TRBV7-9	once	TRBJ2-1
ASAAGWPSYEQY	TRBV28	NA	TRBJ2-7
ASSEAGTGWGN	TRBV2	NA	TRBJ1-2
ASSKGGQGFGEQF	TRBV21-1	NA	TRBJ2-1
ASSLRTSVSTDTQY	TRBV7-3	NA	TRBJ2-3
ASSPEGQGLNTEAF	TRBV6-4	NA	TRBJ1-1
ASSSSPGRNEKLF	TRBV9	NA	TRBJ1-4
ASSRDRGYSPLH	TRBV2	NA	TRBJ1-6
ASSLSSGLAGTQETQY	TRBV5-4	NA	TRBJ2-5
ASSLYWAPGNTIY	TRBV28	few	TRBJ1-3
ASRRQGFDAF	TRBV2	NA	TRBJ1-1
ASSFTGIAKNIQY	TRBV28	once	TRBJ2-4
ASSRGVRGETQY	TRBV19	NA	TRBJ2-5
SAGPGTGEF	TRBV20-1	NA	TRBJ2-1
ASSAGLAPDTQY	TRBV25-1	NA	TRBJ2-3
ASSIERTPHQPQH	TRBV19	NA	TRBJ1-5
ASSLFASEREQF	TRBV11-3	few	TRBJ2-1
SVGGGSYNEQF	TRBV29-1	NA	TRBJ2-1
ASSLGSPSGNTIY	TRBV7-2	NA	TRBJ1-3
ASVRTGDNQPQH	TRBV19	NA	TRBJ1-5
AISGLAATTDTQY	TRBV10-3	NA	TRBJ2-3
ASSRQGLGDYGYT	TRBV19	NA	TRBJ1-2
AIRDSLGGTGYNEQF	TRBV10-3	NA	TRBJ2-1
ASSELQGGNQPQH	TRBV6-1	NA	TRBJ1-5
AISEYSPGQGNQETQY	TRBV10-3	NA	TRBJ2-5
ASSVAGEPQETQY	TRBV9	NA	TRBJ2-5
ASSLPGQNNSPLH	TRBV5-6	few	TRBJ1-6
ASSPGTGGYNEQF	TRBV9	NA	TRBJ2-1
ASSPDSWNEQF	TRBV11-3	NA	TRBJ2-1
ASSHGIQETQY	TRBV14	NA	TRBJ2-5
ASSEQGGTEAF	TRBV6-1	NA	TRBJ1-1
ASSETRLLGADTQY	TRBV6-1	NA	TRBJ2-3
ASSVIRPSGRRQETQY	TRBV28	NA	TRBJ2-5